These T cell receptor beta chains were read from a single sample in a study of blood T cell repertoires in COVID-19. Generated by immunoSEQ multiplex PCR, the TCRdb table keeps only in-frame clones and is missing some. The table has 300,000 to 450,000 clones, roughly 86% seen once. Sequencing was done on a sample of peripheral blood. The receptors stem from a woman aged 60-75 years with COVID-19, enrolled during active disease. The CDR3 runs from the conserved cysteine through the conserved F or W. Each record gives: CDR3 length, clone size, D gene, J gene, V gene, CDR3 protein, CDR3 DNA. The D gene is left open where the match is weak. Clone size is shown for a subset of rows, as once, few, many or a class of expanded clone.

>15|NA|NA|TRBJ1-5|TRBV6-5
CASSYSKHRNQPQHF
TGTGCCAGCAGTTACTCGAAACACCGCAATCAGCCCCAGCATTTT
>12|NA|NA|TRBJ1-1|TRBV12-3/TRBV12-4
CASSLSTLGAFF
TGTGCCAGCAGTTTATCGACTCTAGGAGCTTTCTTT
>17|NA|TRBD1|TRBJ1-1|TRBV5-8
CASSLGGTGIMNTEAFF
TGTGCCAGCAGCTTGGGGGGGACAGGGATCATGAACACTGAAGCTTTCTTT
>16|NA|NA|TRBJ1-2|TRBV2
CASRWGRTAGAYGYTF
TGTGCCAGCAGATGGGGAAGGACAGCAGGGGCCTATGGCTACACCTTC
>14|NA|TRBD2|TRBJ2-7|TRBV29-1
CSVGPGGAFYEQYF
TGCAGCGTTGGGCCGGGGGGGGCCTTCTACGAGCAGTACTTC
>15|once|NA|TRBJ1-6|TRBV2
CASSEYFDGDSPLHF
TGTGCCAGCAGTGAATATTTCGACGGGGATTCACCCCTCCACTTT
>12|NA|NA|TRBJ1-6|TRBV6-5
CASRGGESPLHF
TGTGCCAGCAGGGGTGGGGAGTCACCCCTCCACTTT
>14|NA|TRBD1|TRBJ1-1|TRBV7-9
CASRHGQGAPEAFF
TGTGCCAGCAGACACGGACAGGGGGCACCTGAAGCTTTCTTT
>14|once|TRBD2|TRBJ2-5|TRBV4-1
CASSQAGGGETQYF
TGCGCCAGCAGCCAAGCGGGGGGAGGGGAGACCCAGTACTTC
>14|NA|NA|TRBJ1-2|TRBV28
CASARGGRSYGYTF
TGTGCCAGCGCGCGGGGAGGGCGCAGCTATGGCTACACCTTC
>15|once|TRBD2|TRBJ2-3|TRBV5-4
CASSLPSGGTDTQYF
TGTGCCAGCAGCTTGCCTAGCGGTGGCACAGATACGCAGTATTTT
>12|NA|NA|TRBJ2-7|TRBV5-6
CASSLSVYEQYF
TGTGCCAGCAGCTTGTCCGTCTACGAGCAGTACTTC
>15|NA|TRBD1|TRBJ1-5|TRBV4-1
CASSLTTGAAQPQHF
TGCGCCAGCAGCCTGACGACAGGGGCCGCTCAGCCCCAGCATTTT
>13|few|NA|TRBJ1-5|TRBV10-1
CAYGGDRNQPQHF
TGCGCCTACGGGGGGGATCGCAATCAGCCCCAGCATTTT
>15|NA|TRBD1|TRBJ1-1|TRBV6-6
CASSDSGQQNTEAFF
TGTGCCAGCAGTGACTCGGGACAGCAGAACACTGAAGCTTTCTTT
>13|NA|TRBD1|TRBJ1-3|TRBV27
CASRGGYGNTIYF
TGTGCCAGCAGAGGGGGCTACGGGAACACCATATATTTT